This T cell receptor beta chain was found in a study of immune cell composition in non-small cell lung cancer. Study-wide results and limits: Smoking pack-years did not significantly correlate with tumour TCR-beta clonality. Around 75% of squamous and about 30% of adenocarcinoma cases had tumour-associated clones >0.5%.

Some clones are missing from TCRdb's copy, which holds only in-frame ones; the method was immunoSEQ multiplex PCR. The data contain around 2,100 clones, approximately 80% of them seen just once; the ten biggest clones take up 14%. The CDR3 sequence is 14 residues long. V shed 4 bases and J 4 bases; nucleotides not matched to a gene: 4. Germline-derived CDR1 and CDR2 are SGHRS and YFSETQ. To note about this clone: What it binds is unknown.

The source of this sequence is a human donor with non-small cell lung cancer. Sequencing was performed on lung tumor tissue. The chain carries TRBV5-1 and TRBJ1-1; TRBD1 matches at 10 bases. This CDR3 reads CASSRQGASTEAFF. Written as DNA, the CDR3 is TGCGCCAGCAGCCGACAGGGGGCCAGCACTGAAGCTTTCTTT.